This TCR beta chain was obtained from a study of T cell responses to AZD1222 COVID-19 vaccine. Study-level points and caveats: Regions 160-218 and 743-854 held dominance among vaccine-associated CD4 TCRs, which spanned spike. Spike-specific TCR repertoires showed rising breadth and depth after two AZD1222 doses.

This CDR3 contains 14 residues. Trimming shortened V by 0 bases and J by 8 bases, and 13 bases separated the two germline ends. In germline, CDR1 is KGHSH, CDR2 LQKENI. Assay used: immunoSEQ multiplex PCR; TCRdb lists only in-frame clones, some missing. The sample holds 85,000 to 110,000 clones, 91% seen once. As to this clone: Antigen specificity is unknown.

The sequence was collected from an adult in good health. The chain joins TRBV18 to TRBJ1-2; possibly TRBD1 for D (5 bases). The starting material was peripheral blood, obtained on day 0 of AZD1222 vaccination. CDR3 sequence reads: CASSPPAGLGGYTF. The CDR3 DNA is TGTGCCAGCTCACCACCGGCAGGGTTGGGAGGCTACACCTTC.